This T cell receptor beta chain was sequenced during a study of breast tumors, draining lymph nodes, adjacent tissues. TCRdb itself ran the multiplex PCR reads through MiXCR, one entry per CDR3 protein. The table records about 21,000 distinct CDR3 sequences, roughly 50% of them present only once. Study findings and constraints: Findings are consistent with lymph node origin and intratumoral expansion of most tumor T cells.

V lost 6 bases and J 0 bases, leaving 12 bases between the germline ends. The CDR3 has 15 residues. In germline, CDR1 is SGHVT, CDR2 SQSDAQ. Notes on this clonotype: The antigen is unknown.

The sequencing sample was made of breast tumor tissue. The clonotype originates from a female donor with breast cancer. Some clones in this sample may be carry-over from other donors' samples. The chain recombines TRBV7-4 with TRBJ2-1, with TRBD2 as a possible D gene (6 bases). CDR3 loop: CASRRRDSSYNEQFF. DNA for the CDR3: TGTGCCAGCAGGAGACGGGACTCCTCCTACAATGAGCAGTTCTTC.